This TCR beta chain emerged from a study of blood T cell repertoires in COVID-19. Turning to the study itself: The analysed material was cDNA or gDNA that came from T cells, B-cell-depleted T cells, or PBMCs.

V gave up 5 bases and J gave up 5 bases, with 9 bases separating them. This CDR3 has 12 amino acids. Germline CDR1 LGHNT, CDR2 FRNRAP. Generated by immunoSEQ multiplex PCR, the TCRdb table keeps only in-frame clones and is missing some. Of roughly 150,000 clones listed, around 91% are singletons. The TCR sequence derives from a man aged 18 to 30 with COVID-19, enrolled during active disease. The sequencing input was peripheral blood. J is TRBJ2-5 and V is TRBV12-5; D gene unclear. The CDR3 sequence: CASGPRVETQYF. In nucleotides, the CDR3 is TGTGCTAGTGGTCCCCGAGTGGAGACCCAGTACTTC.